This T cell receptor beta chain comes out of a study of shared clonotypes between healthy human individuals. With 6 bases removed from V and 5 bases from J, the gap between germline ends came to 22 bases. This CDR3 has 16 amino acids. Germline-derived CDR1 and CDR2 are WNHNN and SYGVQD (reference sequence). To note about this clone: Antigen unknown.

Study-wide results and limits: Estimated richness was generally greater in naive than memory subsets.

Naive CD8 cells, CD45RO-negative and positively selected for CCR7, excluded terminally differentiated effector memory CD45RA+ cells. The donor population consisted of healthy HIV-negative adults with no recent acute infections or vaccinations. The data were produced by immunoSEQ multiplex PCR, yet TCRdb's version contains in-frame clones alone and is incomplete. The sample has around 1.9 million clones, 93% seen once; the top ten hold under 2%. Sequenced sample: naive CD8+ T cells from PBMCs. The V call is TRBV10-1, the J call TRBJ2-5; D may match TRBD1 or TRBD2 (5 bases each). The TCR comes from a man between 18 and 29 years old in good health. Some clones in this sample may be carry-over from other donors' samples. CDR3 protein: CASSDGDGNVVETQYF. The CDR3 region has the DNA TGCGCCAGCAGCGACGGGGACGGAAATGTGGTGGAGACCCAGTACTTC.